This TCR beta chain is drawn from a study of blood T cell repertoires in COVID-19. Study as a whole: Donors in the United States, Italy and Spain gave samples during acute or convalescent COVID-19. Sample material is recorded as cDNA or gDNA derived from T cells, B-cell-depleted T cells, or PBMCs.

In the study's own analysis: Researchers report that nucleated cell counts were estimated from reference gene primer amplification. Sequencing was performed with immunoSEQ multiplex PCR; in TCRdb, only in-frame clones are kept and a portion is missing. From that table come the V and J calls and clone size; the DNA was used to work out D and trimming. The sample has 130,000 to 150,000 clones; 78% are singletons. CDR1 SQVTM and CDR2 ANQGSEA come from the germline V gene. The ends lost 0 bases at V and 6 bases at J; junction bases unmatched: 9. This CDR3 has 16 residues. Sequencing was carried out using peripheral blood. This sequence joins TRBV29-1 and TRBJ2-7; 12 positions match TRBD1. This clonotype originated in a woman aged 60 to 75 with acute or convalescent COVID-19. The CDR3 region is CSVEDRGDRGQFEQYF. CDR3 DNA sequence: TGCAGCGTTGAAGATCGGGGGGACAGGGGGCAGTTCGAGCAGTACTTC.